These T cell receptor beta chains were read from a single sample in a study of post-analysis software for immune sequencing data. TCRdb ran MiXCR on the PCR reads and lists one entry per CDR3 protein. Altogether roughly 540,000 distinct CDR3 sequences are present, approximately 34% being singletons, with the ten largest covering around 6.1%. Source material: blood. The receptors shown here come from a girl under 18 with multiple sclerosis. CDR3s include the opening cysteine and the closing phenylalanine or tryptophan. The D gene is left open where the match is weak. Clone size is shown for a subset of rows, as once, few, many or a class of expanded clone.

- TRBJ2-7 TRBV7-2 many 13 CASSSASGYEQYF TGTGCCAGCAGTTCTGCTTCGGGTTACGAGCAGTACTTC
- TRBJ2-5 TRBV24-1 - 14 CATGTSQDQETQYF TGTGCCACCGGGACCTCACAGGACCAAGAGACCCAGTACTTC
- TRBJ2-6 TRBV18 - 18 CASSPLPDMNSGANVLNF TGTGCCAGCTCACCTCTTCCGGATATGAATTCTGGGGCCAACGTCCTGAATTTC
- TRBJ1-4 TRBV15 few 17 CATSRGEAGAGNEKLFF TGTGCCACCAGCAGAGGAGAAGCCGGGGCTGGTAATGAAAAACTGTTTTTT
- TRBJ1-1 TRBV6-6 - 17 CASSSKTGTGKNTEAFF TGTGCCAGCAGTTCCAAAACCGGGACGGGGAAGAACACTGAAGCTTTCTTT
TRBD1 TRBJ2-4 TRBV20-1 - 11 CSAEDRGLLYF TGCAGTGCGGAAGACAGGGGGCTTCTGTACTTC
- TRBJ2-5 TRBV6-5 - 14 CASSPQGIQETQYF TGTGCCAGCAGTCCCCAGGGCATACAAGAGACCCAGTACTTC
- TRBJ2-3 TRBV6-1 - 14 CASRGLLVTDTQYF TGTGCCAGCAGGGGGCTACTAGTTACAGATACGCAGTATTTT
- TRBJ2-5 TRBV5-6 few 17 CASSLHGPGTLGETQYF TGTGCCAGCAGCTTACATGGGCCAGGGACACTCGGGGAGACCCAGTACTTC
- TRBJ2-7 TRBV6-5 few 14 CASNSGGGPLEQYF TGTGCCAGCAATTCGGGTGGGGGCCCCCTCGAGCAGTACTTC
TRBD1 TRBJ1-5 TRBV4-1 - 14 CASSQVGQGQPQHF TGCGCCAGCAGCCAAGTCGGACAGGGTCAGCCCCAGCATTTT
- TRBJ2-7 TRBV7-6 - 13 CASSLRPEAEQYF TGTGCCAGCAGCTTGCGCCCTGAAGCCGAGCAGTACTTC
TRBD2 TRBJ2-1 TRBV3-1 few 15 CASSQGRGIGSEQFF TGTGCCAGCAGCCAGGGGCGGGGGATTGGGAGTGAGCAGTTCTTC
- TRBJ2-7 TRBV7-6 - 13 CASSLAGPREQYF TGTGCCAGCAGCTTAGCAGGACCCCGCGAGCAGTACTTC
TRBD2 TRBJ2-1 TRBV5-1 - 18 CASSLGTSGGSSYNEQFF TGCGCCAGCAGCTTGGGAACTAGCGGGGGTAGCTCCTACAATGAGCAGTTCTTC
TRBD2 TRBJ2-1 TRBV3-1 - 18 CASSQDASGGASYNEQFF TGTGCCAGCAGCCAAGATGCATCCGGGGGGGCATCCTACAATGAGCAGTTCTTC
- TRBJ2-5 TRBV5-6 many 11 CASSLWETQYF TGTGCCAGCAGCTTGTGGGAGACCCAGTACTTC
TRBD1 TRBJ1-1 TRBV20-1 - 15 CSASPVGGWDTEAFF TGCAGTGCTAGCCCCGTAGGGGGCTGGGACACTGAAGCTTTCTTT
TRBD2 TRBJ2-5 TRBV20-1 few 15 CSARSRTSRGGTQYF TGCAGTGCTAGATCCCGGACTAGCAGGGGAGGGACCCAGTACTTC